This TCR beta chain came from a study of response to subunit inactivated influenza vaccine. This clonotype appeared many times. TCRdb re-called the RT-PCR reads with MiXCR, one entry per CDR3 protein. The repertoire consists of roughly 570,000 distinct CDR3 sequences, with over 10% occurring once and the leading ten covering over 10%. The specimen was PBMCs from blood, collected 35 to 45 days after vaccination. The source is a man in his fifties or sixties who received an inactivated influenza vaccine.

CDR3: CASSLNRIAGGLDEQFF. The CDR3 coding sequence is TGCGCCAGCAGCCTTAATCGGATAGCGGGAGGGCTCGATGAGCAGTTCTTC. This sequence joins TRBV4-3 and TRBJ2-1, with 11 bases matching TRBD2. Trimming cost V 4 bases and J 8 bases; bases outside gene matches: 13. Germline assignment: CDR1 LGHNA and CDR2 YSLEER. This CDR3 contains 17 residues.